This T cell receptor (beta chain) was observed in a study of CD8+ T cells in alopecia areata. The CDR3 has 15 amino acids. The V gene's germline CDR1 is SGHDT and CDR2 YYEEEE. Trimming at V came to 0 bases and at J to 4 bases, leaving 6 bases not matched to a gene. Comments on this clone: Its target is unknown.

Following RNA extraction, reverse transcription yielded cDNA that acted as the sequencing template. Produced via immunoSEQ multiplex PCR; TCRdb's table is partial and in-frame only. In the table there are around 100,000 clones, under 60% of which are singletons. Treatment indicated: oral pan-JAK inhibitor, 5-10 mg twice daily. Findings and limits, study-wide: Scalp clonality dropped significantly under tofacitinib, as did expanded CD8+ top-100 clones.

This sequence originates from a human donor with alopecia areata. V is TRBV5-6 and J is TRBJ1-1; 7 nucleotides agree with TRBD1. The specimen was CD8+ T cells sorted from blood, collected at week 24, from a patient treated with tofacitinib. The DNA of the CDR3 is TGTGCCAGCAGCTTGGAAGGGGGCTCAAGCACTGAAGCTTTCTTT. It codes for CASSLEGGSSTEAFF.